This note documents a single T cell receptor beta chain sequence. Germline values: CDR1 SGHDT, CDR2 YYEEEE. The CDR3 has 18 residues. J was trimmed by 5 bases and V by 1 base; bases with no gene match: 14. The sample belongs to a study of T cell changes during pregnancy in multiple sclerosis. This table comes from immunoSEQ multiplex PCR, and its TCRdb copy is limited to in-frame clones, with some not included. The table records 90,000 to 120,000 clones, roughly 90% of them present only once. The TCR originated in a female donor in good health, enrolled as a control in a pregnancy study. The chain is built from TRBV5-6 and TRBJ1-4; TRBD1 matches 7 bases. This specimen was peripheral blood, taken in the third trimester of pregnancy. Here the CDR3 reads CASSLTVGLQGENEKLFF. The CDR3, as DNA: TGTGCCAGCAGCTTGACGGTCGGATTGCAGGGGGAAAATGAAAAACTGTTTTTT.